The 25 T cell receptor beta chains below come from one sample, sequenced in a study of shared T cell receptors in the human thymus. Using immunoSEQ multiplex PCR, the repertoire was profiled, and TCRdb retains in-frame clones only, with some absent. The sample lists approximately 580,000 clones; approximately 80% were seen once. These data were also filed under a second study, of human thymus T cells.

Sequencing was carried out using thymocytes. These receptors were collected from a boy under three years old with a congenital heart defect.

V and J are TRBV27 and TRBJ2-2; D possibly corresponds to TRBD2 (5 bases). V was shortened by 5 bases and J by 4 bases, with 26 bases between the two germline ends. The CDR3 has 19 amino acids. In germline, CDR1 is MNHEY, CDR2 SMNVEV (reference sequence). The CDR3 region is CASSALKSQGGHGTGELFF. CDR3 nucleotides: TGTGCCAGCAGTGCGCTCAAATCCCAAGGCGGGCACGGCACCGGGGAGCTGTTTTTT.

The rearrangement joins TRBV27 to TRBJ1-5; no firm D call. Germline CDR1 and CDR2: MNHEY and SMNVEV (reference sequence). CDR3 length equals 14 residues. V lost 3 bases to trimming and J lost 6 bases, with 12 bases between them. CDR3 loop: CASSLARRGQPQHF. CDR3 nucleotide sequence: TGTGCCAGCAGTTTGGCGCGGCGCGGTCAGCCCCAGCATTTT.

The chain couples TRBV25-1 to TRBJ1-1; TRBD1 matches at 7 bases. The germline V gene encodes CDR1 MGHDK and CDR2 SYGVNS. This CDR3 is 14 amino acids long. Losses at the gene ends were 4 bases for V and 4 bases for J; bases not matched to a gene: 6. CDR3 in DNA: TGTGCCAGCAGTGGTCCAGGGGGTGGCACTGAAGCTTTCTTT. Encoded protein: CASSGPGGGTEAFF.

This chain joins TRBV9 and TRBJ2-2; 14 nucleotides line up with TRBD2. J gave up 0 bases and V 0 bases, and 4 bases lay outside the gene matches. The CDR3 is 19 amino acids. Germline V gives CDR1 SGDLS, CDR2 YYNGEE. CDR3 amino acids: CASSVEGLAGATNTGELFF. The CDR3 DNA is TGTGCCAGCAGCGTAGAGGGACTAGCGGGAGCTACGAACACCGGGGAGCTGTTTTTT.

The rearrangement joins TRBV29-1 to TRBJ2-5, with 9 positions matching TRBD2. This CDR3 is built from 15 residues. V was pared by 2 bases and J by 0 bases, with 4 bases of the junction left unmatched. CDR1 is SQVTM and CDR2 is ANQGSEA in the germline V gene. CDR3 sequence reads: CSVELRLADQETQYF. The CDR3 DNA is TGCAGCGTTGAACTCCGACTAGCGGACCAAGAGACCCAGTACTTC. The variable domain in full, completed from reference TRBV29-1 and TRBJ2-5, reads SAVISQKPSRDICQRGTSLTIQCQVDSQVTMMFWYRQQPGQSLTLIATANQGSEATYESGFVIDKFPISRPNLTFSTLTVSNMSPEDSSIYLCSVELRLADQETQYFGPGTRLLVL.

The rearrangement uses TRBV6-1 and TRBJ2-3; D perhaps matches TRBD2 (5 bases). The V end was cut by 6 bases, the J end by 11 bases, with 12 bases between. This CDR3 region has 11 residues. Germline V gene data show CDR1 as MNHNS and CDR2 as SASEGT. CDR3 loop: CASSKTNRQYF. The CDR3 DNA reads as TGTGCCAGCAGCAAGACTAATCGGCAGTATTTT.

This chain joins TRBV21-1 and TRBJ1-1; the D segment call TRBD1 is taken from the table without a DNA check. TRBV21-1 is recorded as a pseudogene. This CDR3 contains 11 residues. The CDR3 reads CASIFDREAFF. For the CDR3, the DNA is TGTGCCAGCATCTTCGACAGGGAAGCTTTCTTT.

This chain uses TRBV7-9 with TRBJ2-1; TRBD2 matches 9 bases. Germline CDR1 is SEHNR and CDR2 is FQNEAQ (reference sequence). This CDR3 spans 19 amino acids. V trimming: 2 bases; J trimming: 3 bases; junction bases outside the gene matches: 14. The CDR3 is CASSLNPHWTSVIYNEQFF. The CDR3 DNA follows: TGTGCCAGCAGCTTAAATCCCCATTGGACTAGCGTCATCTACAATGAGCAGTTCTTC.

This clone was counted a few times. This chain connects TRBV7-2 to TRBJ2-3, with 11 bases aligning to TRBD2. V was clipped by 4 bases and J by 4 bases; unmatched bases: 7. The germline CDR1 and CDR2 sequences are SGHTA and FQGNSA. The CDR3 runs 16 residues. The CDR3 bases are TGTGCCAGCAGCTACCAACTAGCGGGAGAGGCAGATACGCAGTATTTT. It is translated as CASSYQLAGEADTQYF.

The chain uses TRBV28 and TRBJ2-2, with D perhaps TRBD1 (5 bases). The ends were cut back, 8 bases at V and 2 bases at J, with 18 bases in the middle. Germline V gene lookup returns CDR1 MDHEN and CDR2 SYDVKM. CDR3 length: 16 residues. Written as DNA, the CDR3 is TGTGCCAGCCGCGATCTGCGGACAACAAACACCGGGGAGCTGTTTTTT. Translating it yields CASRDLRTTNTGELFF.

V and J are TRBV10-3 and TRBJ2-5; D is perhaps TRBD1 (6 bases). Germline values: CDR1 ENHRY, CDR2 SYGVKD. This CDR3 has 16 amino acids. V lost 2 bases and J lost 4, with 17 bases in between. CDR3 DNA: TGTGCCATCAGTGAGAAGTACAGGGAGTGTGGAGAGACCCAGTACTTC. This gives the protein CAISEKYRECGETQYF.

This chain joins TRBV10-3 and TRBJ2-7, with D possibly TRBD1 on 5 matching bases. The V gene's germline CDR1 is ENHRY and CDR2 SYGVKD. The V gene lost 0 bases and the J gene lost 4 bases, with 19 bases spanning the gap. The CDR3 is 17 residues long. The CDR3 DNA reads as TGTGCCATCAGTGAGTCCTCATCGGCAGGGATAAAATACGAGCAGTACTTC. Translation gives CAISESSSAGIKYEQYF.

The J gene is TRBJ2-5, the V gene TRBV15, with 7 nucleotides matching TRBD1. Germline lookup yields CDR1 LNHNV and CDR2 YYDKDF (reference sequence). There are 16 residues in the CDR3. Trimming took 4 bases from V and 3 from J; bases not matched to a gene: 11. The CDR3 coding sequence is TGTGCCACCAGCACTCCCTCCGGGACAGTCGAAGAGACCCAGTACTTC. Translating it yields CATSTPSGTVEETQYF.

V is TRBV2 and J is TRBJ2-7; a weak D match, TRBD2 (5 bases). CDR3 length: 14 amino acids. The germline V gene has CDR1 SNHLY and CDR2 FYNNEI. The V end lost 6 bases, the J end lost 3 bases, and 15 bases lay between the germline ends. In nucleotides, the CDR3 is TGTGCCAGCAGAGTTCACTGGACTGACTACGAGCAGTACTTC. Its protein is CASRVHWTDYEQYF.

The V call is TRBV11-1, the J call TRBJ1-1; D remains unclear. Germline-derived CDR1 and CDR2 are SGHAT and FQDESV (reference sequence). V was pared by 3 bases and J by 0 bases, with 8 bases between. The CDR3 is 14 amino acids. The CDR3 here is CASSFETMNTEAFF. In nucleotides, the CDR3 is TGTGCCAGCAGCTTTGAAACAATGAACACTGAAGCTTTCTTT. Using reference TRBV11-1 and TRBJ1-1 for the parts outside the CDR3, the full variable domain is EAEVAQSPRYKITEKSQAVAFWCDPISGHATLYWYRQILGQGPELLVQFQDESVVDDSQLPKDRFSAERLKGVDSTLKIQPAELGDSAMYLCASSFETMNTEAFFGQGTRLTVV.

DNA for the CDR3: TGTGCCAGCAGCCAGGGACTTCGCAATGAGCAGTTCTTC. This codes for CASSQGLRNEQFF. J is TRBJ2-1 and V is TRBV5-6, with D perhaps matching TRBD2 (6 bases). Trimming pared 4 bases from V and 6 bases from J, leaving 11 bases between. The length of the CDR3 is 13 residues. Germline-derived CDR1 and CDR2 are SGHDT and YYEEEE.

The chain recombines TRBV27 with TRBJ2-2; TRBD2 agrees at 11 bases. Per the germline V gene, CDR1 is MNHEY and CDR2 is SMNVEV (reference sequence). This CDR3 contains 18 residues. The V gene end was trimmed by 5 bases and the J gene end by 1 base; junction bases not matched to a gene: 9. CDR3 bases: TGTGCCAGCAGTCGAGAGACTAGCGGGACTATGAACACCGGGGAGCTGTTTTTT. It specifies CASSRETSGTMNTGELFF.

The chain links TRBV2 to TRBJ2-5; 8 bases align to TRBD2. J gave up 2 bases and V 3 bases, and 11 bases lay outside the gene matches. The CDR3 has 17 residues. The germline V gene encodes CDR1 SNHLY and CDR2 FYNNEI. The DNA for the CDR3 is TGTGCCAGCAGTGACGATGAGATAAGCGGGAGACAAGAGACCCAGTACTTC. Translation: CASSDDEISGRQETQYF.

V and J are TRBV11-3 and TRBJ1-3; 8 bases match TRBD1. The germline V gene encodes CDR1 SGHNT and CDR2 YENEEA. Trimming at V came to 5 bases and at J to 1 base, leaving 1 base not matched to a gene. CDR3 size: 14 residues. The CDR3 is CASSGQGSGNTIYF. CDR3 nucleotide sequence: TGTGCCAGCAGCGGACAGGGATCTGGAAACACCATATATTTT.

The rearrangement uses TRBV18 and TRBJ2-3, with D maybe TRBD2 (5 bases). Between the trimmed V and J ends, which lost 2 bases and 1 base, there was a span of 10 bases. This CDR3 has 15 amino acids. CDR1 is KGHSH, CDR2 LQKENI, per germline. Here the CDR3 DNA reads TGTGCCAGCTCACCAGAGGGCGGAGGCACAGATACGCAGTATTTT. Its translation: CASSPEGGGTDTQYF.

The chain is built from TRBV18 and TRBJ2-1, with 14 bases fitting TRBD2. The CDR3 spans 19 residues. Trimming took 3 bases from V and 6 from J; bases not matched to a gene: 13. In germline, CDR1 is KGHSH, CDR2 LQKENI. The CDR3 reads CASSPSRPRLAGGSNEQFF. The CDR3 bases are TGTGCCAGCTCACCTTCCCGGCCCCGACTAGCGGGAGGGAGCAATGAGCAGTTCTTC.

CDR3 in amino acids: CATDQQGGSNQPQHF. The CDR3 DNA reads TGTGCCACCGATCAACAGGGCGGCAGCAATCAGCCCCAGCATTTT. V is TRBV28 and J is TRBJ1-5, with a possible D match to TRBD1 (6 bases). The CDR3 spans 15 residues. The germline gives CDR1 MDHEN, CDR2 SYDVKM. Trimming pared 10 bases from V and 1 base from J, leaving 17 bases between.

This chain links TRBV14 with TRBJ2-1; TRBD2 aligns across 12 bases. CDR1 and CDR2 (germline): SGHDN, FVKESK. V lost 5 bases, J lost 4 bases, and 6 bases stayed unmatched. This CDR3 has 16 amino acids. The CDR3 DNA follows: TGTGCCAGCAGCGCGCCCGGGACTAGCGGGTACAATGAGCAGTTCTTC. Encoded protein: CASSAPGTSGYNEQFF.

The CDR3 is CASSRGTSIHDEQYF. The CDR3 bases are TGCGCCAGCAGCCGTGGGACTAGCATACATGACGAGCAGTACTTC. V and J are TRBV4-1 and TRBJ2-7; TRBD2 agrees at 9 bases. In germline, CDR1 is MGHRA, CDR2 YSYEKL. The junction had 9 bases not matched to a gene; V was cut back by 4 bases and J by 5 bases. The CDR3 contains 15 residues.

For the CDR3, the DNA is TGCGCCAGCAGCCAAGGCCGGCTGAGGGATGAGCAGTTCTTC. Amino acids: CASSQGRLRDEQFF. V usage is TRBV4-3 and J usage is TRBJ2-1; D is possibly TRBD2 (5 bases). The V gene's germline CDR1 is LGHNA and CDR2 YSLEER. This CDR3 has 14 residues. V was pared by 1 base and J by 8 bases, with 12 bases between.